Presented here are 10 T cell receptor beta chains from one specimen sequenced in a study of identical twins. TCRdb fed the 5' RACE reads into MiXCR, producing one record per CDR3 protein. The sample records approximately 690,000 distinct CDR3 sequences, around 6% being singletons. Sequenced input: naive T cells sorted from blood. These receptors originate from a man between 18 and 29 years old in good health.

This clonotype came up once. No conserved phenylalanine or tryptophan is present at the end of the CDR3, so a read error is the likely explanation. The chain uses TRBV12-3 or TRBV12-4 and TRBJ1-2; D unclear. This CDR3 comprises 14 residues. V lost 3 bases and J 0 bases, leaving 8 bases between the germline ends. Here the CDR3 reads CASSLSRANYGYTL. The DNA of the CDR3 is TGTGCCAGCAGTTTGAGTCGAGCTAACTATGGCTACACCCTC.

J is TRBJ1-3 and V is TRBV30; no definite D call. The length of the CDR3 is 14 residues. CDR1 is GTSNPN, CDR2 SVGIG, per germline (reference sequence). The ends were cut back, 2 bases at V and 1 base at J, with 9 bases in the middle. CDR3 in amino acids: CAWSFTVSGNTIYF. CDR3 sequence (DNA): TGTGCCTGGAGTTTTACAGTTTCTGGAAACACCATATATTTT.

V gene TRBV4-2 combines with J gene TRBJ2-1, with TRBD2 as a possible D gene (6 bases). V was clipped by 0 bases and J by 6 bases, with 15 bases between them. The CDR3 is 16 residues long. Germline assignment: CDR1 LGHNA and CDR2 YNFKEQ. CDR3 nucleotide sequence: TGTGCCAGCAGCCAAGAGGGACCGGGAGCTGGCAATGAGCAGTTCTTC. Residues: CASSQEGPGAGNEQFF.

CDR3 sequence (DNA): TGTGCCAGCAGCGAGAGATCGACTGGGGCCAACGTCCTGACTTTC. Its translation: CASSERSTGANVLTF. The chain carries TRBV6-4 and TRBJ2-6; D is unresolved. This CDR3 is 15 amino acids long. The germline V and J ends were trimmed by 6 bases and 2 bases, with 11 bases remaining between them. Germline-derived CDR1 and CDR2 are MRHNA and SNTAGT.

This clonotype has just a few counts. The chain links TRBV27 to TRBJ1-1; 10 positions agree with TRBD1. Germline CDR1 MNHEY, CDR2 SMNVEV (reference sequence). The CDR3 covers 17 residues. Trimming took 4 bases from V and 0 from J; bases not matched to a gene: 8. The CDR3 spells CASSSRQGAMMNTEAFF. CDR3 DNA sequence: TGTGCCAGCAGTTCAAGACAGGGGGCGATGATGAACACTGAAGCTTTCTTT.

This chain connects TRBV3-1 to TRBJ2-1; no clear D. V gave up 3 bases and J gave up 3 bases, with 15 bases separating them. The germline V gene has CDR1 LGHDT and CDR2 YNNKEL (reference sequence). The CDR3 consists of 16 residues. The CDR3 nucleotides read TGTGCCAGCAGCCACCGACCCAGACCTGACTACAATGAGCAGTTCTTC. Translation: CASSHRPRPDYNEQFF.

This clonotype was counted at least ten times. The J gene is TRBJ2-1, the V gene TRBV24-1; 13 nucleotides line up with TRBD2. The CDR3 sequence is 13 residues long. Trimming removed 5 bases from V and 9 bases from J; junction bases left unmatched: 0. Germline loops: CDR1 KGHDR, CDR2 SFDVKD. The CDR3 nucleotides are TGTGCCACCAGTGGGACTAGCGGGGGTGAGCAGTTCTTC. Translating gives CATSGTSGGEQFF.

Regarding this clonotype: The conserved phenylalanine or tryptophan normally closing the CDR3 is absent here, so this likely arose from a read error. This sequence joins TRBV12-3 or TRBV12-4 and TRBJ2-1; unclear D gene. The CDR3 totals 13 residues. Trimming pared 6 bases from V and 7 bases from J, leaving 13 bases between. The CDR3 region is CASSPSPRNEQFY. For the CDR3, the DNA is TGTGCCAGCAGCCCCTCACCGCGGAATGAGCAGTTCTAC.

This clonotype occurred a few times. J is TRBJ2-7 and V is TRBV24-1; 8 positions match TRBD2. Unmatched junction bases numbered 19, after V lost 4 bases and J lost 3 bases. Germline V gene data show CDR1 as KGHDR and CDR2 as SFDVKD. The CDR3 sequence is 19 residues long. The CDR3 is CATSDPRLGEREGSYEQYV. DNA of the CDR3: TGTGCCACCAGTGACCCCAGGTTAGGCGAACGGGAGGGGAGCTACGAGCAGTACGTC.

This clonotype was observed at least ten times. The chain recombines TRBV12-5 with TRBJ2-1; tentatively, D is TRBD2 (6 bases). V was trimmed by 2 bases and J by 9 bases, leaving 14 bases between them. The CDR3 extends over 14 amino acids. Germline CDR1 is LGHNT and CDR2 is FRNRAP. This CDR3 reads CASGLISVGGEQFF. The CDR3 DNA is TGTGCTAGTGGTTTGATTTCGGTGGGGGGTGAGCAGTTCTTC.